This T cell receptor (beta chain) appears in the sequencing data of a study of T-cell memory formation after mild COVID-19. TCRdb re-called the 5' RACE reads with MiXCR, one entry per CDR3 protein. Of tens of thousands of distinct CDR3 sequences listed, less than 15% are singletons. This CDR3 is built from 13 residues. V lost 10 bases, J lost 2 bases, and 14 bases lay in between. Per germline, CDR1 SGHTA and CDR2 FQGTGA. The chain has TRBV7-3 and TRBJ1-1; a possible D gene is TRBD1 (5 bases). Sequencing used PBMCs or a T cell subset sorted from them (not recorded which). This sequence was found in a man younger than 35 who had mild COVID-19 (a few samples of this study predate the infection). Cell type and time point are not known. Here the CDR3 DNA reads TGTGCCACCTTAGGACACGCTAACACTGAAGCTTTCTTT. Encoded protein: CATLGHANTEAFF.